This TCR beta chain was recovered during a study of T-cell memory formation after mild COVID-19. Study-wide context: TCR clusters showed largely donor specificity.

In TCRdb, the 5' RACE reads were re-called with MiXCR into one record per CDR3 protein. Here the sample spans under 550,000 distinct CDR3 sequences, 18% being singletons. Points from the study as a whole: Proof of SARS-CoV-2 specificity was absent for the second-wave clones that crested on day 37. Researchers found some responding clones in pre-infection memory, a sign that cross-reactive memory joined.

The CDR3 is 14 residues long. Trimming stripped 6 bases from V and 11 bases from J, with 20 bases between. Germline values: CDR1 MDHEN, CDR2 SYDVKM. This clonotype was found a few times. Its antigen is not identified. The sequence was collected from a man between 18 and 35 years old who had mild COVID-19 (a few samples of this study predate the infection). Cell type and time point are not known. The V and J genes are TRBV28 and TRBJ2-4; possibly TRBD1 for D (5 bases). The sample taken for sequencing was PBMCs or a T cell subset sorted from them (not recorded which). CDR3 sequence: CASSQPRTIPLQYF. As DNA, the CDR3 is TGTGCCAGCAGCCAACCCCGGACAATACCGCTTCAGTACTTC.